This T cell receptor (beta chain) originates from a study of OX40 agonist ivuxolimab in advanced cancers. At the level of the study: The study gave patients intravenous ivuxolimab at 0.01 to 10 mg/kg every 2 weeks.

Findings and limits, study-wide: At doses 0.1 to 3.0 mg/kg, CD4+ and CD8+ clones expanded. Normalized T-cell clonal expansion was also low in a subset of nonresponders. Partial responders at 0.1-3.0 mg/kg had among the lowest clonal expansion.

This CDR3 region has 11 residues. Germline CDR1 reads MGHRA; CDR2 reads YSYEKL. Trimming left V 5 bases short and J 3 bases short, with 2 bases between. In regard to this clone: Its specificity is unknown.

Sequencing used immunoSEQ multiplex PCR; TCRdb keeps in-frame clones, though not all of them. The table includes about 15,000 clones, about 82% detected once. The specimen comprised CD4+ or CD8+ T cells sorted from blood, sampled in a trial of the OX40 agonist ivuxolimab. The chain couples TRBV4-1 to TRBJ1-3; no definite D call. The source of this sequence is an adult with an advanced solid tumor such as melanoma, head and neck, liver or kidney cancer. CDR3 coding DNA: TGCGCCAGCAGCTATGGAAACACCATATATTTT. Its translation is CASSYGNTIYF.